The clone carrying this TCR beta chain was seen only a few times. The antigen is not known. The sample originates from a study of beta chain features in type 1 diabetes. Study findings and constraints: Insertions were fewer and deletions more numerous at VDJ junctions in type 1 diabetes patients.

The study reverse transcribed the entire isolated RNA, so it sequenced expressed TCRB transcripts. Using immunoSEQ multiplex PCR, the repertoire was profiled, and TCRdb retains in-frame clones only, with some absent. Here the sample spans 680,000 or so clones, less than 20% being singletons. Germline lookup yields CDR1 MNHEY and CDR2 SVGAGI. V gave up 4 bases and J gave up 10 bases, with 14 bases separating them. This CDR3 contains 12 residues. This receptor was taken from a man in his late teens or twenties in good health. V usage is TRBV6-5 and J usage is TRBJ2-7, with D perhaps TRBD2 (6 bases). Specimen: naive CD4+ T cells from blood. The CDR3 coding sequence is TGTGCCAGCAGTTCCCGGGGGTTTAGTCAGTACTTC. This gives the protein CASSSRGFSQYF.